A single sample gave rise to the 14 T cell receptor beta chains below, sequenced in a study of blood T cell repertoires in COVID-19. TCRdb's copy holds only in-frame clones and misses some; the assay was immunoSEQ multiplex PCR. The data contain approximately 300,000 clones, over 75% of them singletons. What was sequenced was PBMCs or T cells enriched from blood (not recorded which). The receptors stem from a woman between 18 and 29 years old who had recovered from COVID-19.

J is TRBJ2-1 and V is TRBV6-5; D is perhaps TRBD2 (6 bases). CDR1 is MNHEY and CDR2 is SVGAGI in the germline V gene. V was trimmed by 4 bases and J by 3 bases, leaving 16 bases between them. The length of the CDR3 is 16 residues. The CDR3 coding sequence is TGTGCCAGCAGTTTCTTCACTAGCCCTATCTACAATGAGCAGTTCTTC. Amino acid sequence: CASSFFTSPIYNEQFF.

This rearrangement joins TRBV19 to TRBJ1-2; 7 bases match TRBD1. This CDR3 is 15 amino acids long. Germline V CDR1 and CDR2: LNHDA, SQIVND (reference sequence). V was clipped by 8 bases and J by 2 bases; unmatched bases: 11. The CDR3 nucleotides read TGTGCCAGTCAAGAATACAGGGGATACAACTATGGCTACACCTTC. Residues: CASQEYRGYNYGYTF.

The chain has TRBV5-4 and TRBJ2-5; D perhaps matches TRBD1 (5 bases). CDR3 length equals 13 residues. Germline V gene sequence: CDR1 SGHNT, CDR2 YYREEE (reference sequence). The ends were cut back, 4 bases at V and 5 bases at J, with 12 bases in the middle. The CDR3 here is CASSPQVAETQYF. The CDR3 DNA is TGTGCCAGCAGCCCACAGGTGGCGGAGACCCAGTACTTC.

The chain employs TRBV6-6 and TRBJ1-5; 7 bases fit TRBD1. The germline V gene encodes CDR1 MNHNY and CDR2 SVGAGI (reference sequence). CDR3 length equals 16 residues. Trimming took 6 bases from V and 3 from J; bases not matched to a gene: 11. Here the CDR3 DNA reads TGTGCCAGCAGCCCAACGACAGGGCCCTTCAATCAGCCCCAGCATTTT. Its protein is CASSPTTGPFNQPQHF.

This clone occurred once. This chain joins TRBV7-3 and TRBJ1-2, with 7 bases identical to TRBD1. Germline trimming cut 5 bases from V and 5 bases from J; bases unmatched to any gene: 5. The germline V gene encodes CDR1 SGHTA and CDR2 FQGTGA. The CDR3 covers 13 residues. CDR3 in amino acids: CASSQGQPYGYTF. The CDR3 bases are TGTGCCAGCAGCCAGGGACAGCCGTATGGCTACACCTTC.

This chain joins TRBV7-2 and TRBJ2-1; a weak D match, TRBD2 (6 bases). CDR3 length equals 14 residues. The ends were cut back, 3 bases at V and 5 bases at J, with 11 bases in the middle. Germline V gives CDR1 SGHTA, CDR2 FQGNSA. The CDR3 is CASSLFGGDNEQFF. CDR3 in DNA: TGTGCCAGCAGCTTGTTCGGGGGAGACAATGAGCAGTTCTTC.

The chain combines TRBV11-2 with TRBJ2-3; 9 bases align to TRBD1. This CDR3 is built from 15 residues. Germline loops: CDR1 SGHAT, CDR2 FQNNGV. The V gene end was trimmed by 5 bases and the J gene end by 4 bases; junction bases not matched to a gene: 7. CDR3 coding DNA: TGTGCCAGCAGCCTCAGGACAGGGGAAGCAGATACGCAGTATTTT. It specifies CASSLRTGEADTQYF.

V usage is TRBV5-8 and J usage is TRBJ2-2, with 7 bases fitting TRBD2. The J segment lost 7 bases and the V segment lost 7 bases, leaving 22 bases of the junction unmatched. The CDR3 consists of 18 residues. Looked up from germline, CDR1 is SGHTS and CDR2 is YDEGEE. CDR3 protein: CASRLPILAPKYGGELFF. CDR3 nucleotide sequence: TGTGCCAGCCGCCTCCCCATACTAGCGCCGAAATATGGCGGGGAGCTGTTTTTT.

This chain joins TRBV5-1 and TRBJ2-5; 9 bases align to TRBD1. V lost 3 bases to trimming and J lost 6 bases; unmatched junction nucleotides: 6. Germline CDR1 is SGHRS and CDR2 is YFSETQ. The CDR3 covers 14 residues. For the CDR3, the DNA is TGCGCCAGCAGCTCCTCCGGGACAGGGAAGACCCAGTACTTC. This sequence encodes CASSSSGTGKTQYF.

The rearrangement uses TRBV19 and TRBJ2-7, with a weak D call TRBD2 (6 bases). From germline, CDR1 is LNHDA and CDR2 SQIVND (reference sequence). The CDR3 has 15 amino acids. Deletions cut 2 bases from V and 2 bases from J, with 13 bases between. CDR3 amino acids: CASSIMAGPTYEQYF. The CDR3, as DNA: TGTGCCAGTAGTATAATGGCGGGACCCACCTACGAGCAGTACTTC.

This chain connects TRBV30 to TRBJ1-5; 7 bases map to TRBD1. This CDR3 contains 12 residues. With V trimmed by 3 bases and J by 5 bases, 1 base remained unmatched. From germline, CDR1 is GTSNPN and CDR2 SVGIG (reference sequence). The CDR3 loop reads CAWRGTDQPQHF. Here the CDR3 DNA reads TGTGCCTGGAGAGGGACAGATCAGCCCCAGCATTTT.

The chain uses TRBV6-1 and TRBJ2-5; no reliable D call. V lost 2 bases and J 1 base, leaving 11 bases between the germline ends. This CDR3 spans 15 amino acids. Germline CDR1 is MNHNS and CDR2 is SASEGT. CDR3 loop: CASSEFDTFQETQYF. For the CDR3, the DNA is TGTGCCAGCAGTGAATTCGACACCTTCCAAGAGACCCAGTACTTC.

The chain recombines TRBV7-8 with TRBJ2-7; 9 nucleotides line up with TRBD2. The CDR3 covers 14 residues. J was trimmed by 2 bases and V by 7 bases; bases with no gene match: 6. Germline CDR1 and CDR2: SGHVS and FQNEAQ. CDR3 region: CASTQGGRAYEQYF. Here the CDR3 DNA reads TGTGCCAGCACGCAAGGCGGGAGGGCCTACGAGCAGTACTTC.

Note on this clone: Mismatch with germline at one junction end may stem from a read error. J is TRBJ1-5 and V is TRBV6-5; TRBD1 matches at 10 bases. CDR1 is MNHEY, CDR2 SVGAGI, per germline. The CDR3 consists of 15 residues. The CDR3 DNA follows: TGTGCCTCGTACCCGGGACAGGGGAGCAGTCAGCCCCAGCATTTT. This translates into CASYPGQGSSQPQHF.